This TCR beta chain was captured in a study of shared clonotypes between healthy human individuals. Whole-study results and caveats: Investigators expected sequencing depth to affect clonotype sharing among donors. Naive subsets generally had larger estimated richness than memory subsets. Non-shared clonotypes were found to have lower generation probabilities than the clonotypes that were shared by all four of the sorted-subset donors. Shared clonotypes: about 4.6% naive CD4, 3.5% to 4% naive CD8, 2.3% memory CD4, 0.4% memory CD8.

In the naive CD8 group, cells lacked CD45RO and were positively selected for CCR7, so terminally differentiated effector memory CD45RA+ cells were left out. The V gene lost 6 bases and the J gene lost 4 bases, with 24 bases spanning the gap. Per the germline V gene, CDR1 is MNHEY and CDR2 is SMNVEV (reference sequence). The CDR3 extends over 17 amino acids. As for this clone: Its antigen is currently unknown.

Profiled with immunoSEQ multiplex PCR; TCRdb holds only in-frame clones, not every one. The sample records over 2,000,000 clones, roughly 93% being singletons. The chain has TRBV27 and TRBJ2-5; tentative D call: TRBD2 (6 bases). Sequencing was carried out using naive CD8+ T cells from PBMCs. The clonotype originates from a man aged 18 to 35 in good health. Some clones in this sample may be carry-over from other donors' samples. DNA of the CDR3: TGTGCCAGCAGCCTAGAGGGAGGTTATGGAAAAGTAGAGACCCAGTACTTC. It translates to CASSLEGGYGKVETQYF.